What follows are 28 T cell receptor beta chains derived from one specimen sequenced in a study of OX40 agonist ivuxolimab in advanced cancers. Produced via immunoSEQ multiplex PCR; TCRdb's table is partial and in-frame only. This table has about 36,000 clones, about 87% appearing once. This material consisted of CD4+ or CD8+ T cells sorted from blood, taken in a trial of the OX40 agonist ivuxolimab. These receptors came from an adult with an advanced solid tumor such as melanoma, head and neck, liver or kidney cancer.

The chain uses TRBV2 and TRBJ2-5, with D perhaps given as TRBD1 or TRBD2 (5 bases each). V dropped 4 bases and J dropped 1 base, with 31 bases sitting between them. CDR3 length equals 21 residues. Per the germline V gene, CDR1 is SNHLY and CDR2 is FYNNEI. The CDR3 DNA is TGTGCCAGCAGTGTTCGTTCGTTTGGATCTTACGGTGGGACGGGCCAAGAGACCCAGTACTTC. Translating gives CASSVRSFGSYGGTGQETQYF.

The V call is TRBV7-3, the J call TRBJ2-7; TRBD1 is a possible D gene (5 bases). Trimming stripped 1 base from V and 2 bases from J, with 12 bases between. The CDR3 covers 15 residues. Germline CDR1 is SGHTA and CDR2 is FQGTGA. Here the CDR3 DNA reads TGTGCCAGCAGCTTAAGGGGCGCTGGCACCTACGAGCAGTACTTC. Translation gives CASSLRGAGTYEQYF. Based on the CDR3 plus reference TRBV7-3 and TRBJ2-7, the full variable domain is GAGVSQTPSNKVTEKGKYVELRCDPISGHTALYWYRQSLGQGPEFLIYFQGTGAADDSGLPNDRFFAVRPEGSVSTLKIQRTERGDSAVYLCASSLRGAGTYEQYFGPGTRLTVT.

J is TRBJ1-5 and V is TRBV6-5; the D gene is possibly TRBD1 (6 bases). From germline, CDR1 is MNHEY and CDR2 SVGAGI. Trimming removed 8 bases at V and 2 bases at J, with 10 bases between. CDR3 size: 13 residues. The CDR3 nucleotides read TGTGCCAGCCAAGGGGGGGGCAATCAGCCCCAGCATTTT. It codes for CASQGGGNQPQHF.

This clone showed up just once. The genes are TRBV7-9 and TRBJ2-5, with D perhaps matching TRBD1 (6 bases). The CDR3 has 14 residues. CDR1 and CDR2 (germline): SEHNR, FQNEAQ (reference sequence). Between the trimmed V and J ends, which lost 0 bases and 5 bases, there was a span of 10 bases. CDR3 amino acids: CASSLANRVETQYF. In nucleotides, the CDR3 is TGTGCCAGCAGCTTAGCCAACAGGGTGGAGACCCAGTACTTC.

This clone appeared once. The chain joins TRBV18 to TRBJ1-4; 8 bases align to TRBD1. Germline CDR1 and CDR2: KGHSH and LQKENI. This CDR3 contains 16 residues. V lost 6 bases to trimming and J lost 1 base; unmatched junction nucleotides: 7. CDR3 nucleotide sequence: TGTGCCAGCTCCCTTTCCACAGGGGGAACTAATGAAAAACTGTTTTTT. Its translation: CASSLSTGGTNEKLFF.

The V gene is TRBV4-2, the J gene TRBJ2-2; 8 bases agree with TRBD2. The germline V gene has CDR1 LGHNA and CDR2 YNFKEQ. The CDR3 has 17 residues. V lost 0 bases and J lost 2; bases outside the gene matches: 5. The CDR3 is CASSQEKLADNTGELFF. DNA for the CDR3: TGTGCCAGCAGCCAAGAAAAACTAGCGGACAACACCGGGGAGCTGTTTTTT.

This clone was recorded once. V and J are TRBV6-6 and TRBJ2-1; 8 positions agree with TRBD2. The CDR3 contains 16 residues. The V gene end was trimmed by 5 bases and the J gene end by 8 bases; junction bases not matched to a gene: 14. CDR1 and CDR2 (germline): MNHNY, SVGAGI (reference sequence). DNA of the CDR3: TGTGCCAGCAGTAGCTCCGGGACTAGAGTGTTTCATGAGCAGTTCTTC. Its protein is CASSSSGTRVFHEQFF.

The chain joins TRBV19 to TRBJ1-5; D ambiguous. Germline loops: CDR1 LNHDA, CDR2 SQIVND (reference sequence). V lost 5 bases and J lost 5, with 13 bases in between. The CDR3 sequence is 14 residues long. CDR3 residues: CASSELGGHQPQHF. In nucleotides, the CDR3 is TGTGCCAGTAGTGAGTTAGGTGGGCATCAGCCCCAGCATTTT.

The chain carries TRBV9 and TRBJ2-5; D may be TRBD1 (5 bases). Germline V gene sequence: CDR1 SGDLS, CDR2 YYNGEE. The CDR3 loop spans 15 amino acids. Trimming removed 0 bases at V and 1 base at J, with 10 bases between. Written as DNA, the CDR3 is TGTGCCAGCAGCGTAGACGTGGGGCGCCAAGAGACCCAGTACTTC. It is translated as CASSVDVGRQETQYF. The full variable domain, with the rest looked up from reference TRBV9 and TRBJ2-5, is DSGVTQTPKHLITATGQRVTLRCSPRSGDLSVYWYQQSLDQGLQFLIQYYNGEERAKGNILERFSAQQFPDLHSELNLSSLELGDSALYFCASSVDVGRQETQYFGPGTRLLVL.

Ten or more counts support this clone. The gene calls are TRBV6-5 and TRBJ1-6; 9 nucleotides line up with TRBD1. J gave up 10 bases and V 6 bases, and 7 bases lay outside the gene matches. The CDR3 is 14 residues long. Looked up from germline, CDR1 is MNHEY and CDR2 is SVGAGI. The CDR3 loop is CASRAGTGHSPLHF. CDR3 bases: TGTGCCAGCAGAGCCGGGACAGGGCACTCACCCCTCCACTTT.

The chain employs TRBV19 and TRBJ1-4, with a possible D match to TRBD1 (6 bases). The CDR3 has 14 residues. The V and J ends lost 6 bases and 0 bases respectively, with 8 bases between them. Germline CDR1 reads LNHDA; CDR2 reads SQIVND (reference sequence). The CDR3 DNA reads as TGTGCCAGTAGGAACAGGGCAACTAATGAAAAACTGTTTTTT. Translation gives CASRNRATNEKLFF.

This chain joins TRBV6-5 and TRBJ1-1; the D is unclear. This CDR3 comprises 14 residues. CDR1 and CDR2 (germline): MNHEY, SVGAGI. Trimming pared 0 bases from V and 1 base from J, leaving 6 bases between. The DNA for the CDR3 is TGTGCCAGCAGTTACTCGTTTGGGAACACTGAAGCTTTCTTT. Encoded protein: CASSYSFGNTEAFF.

About this clone itself: One junction end does not reproduce the germline sequence, and a read error may be involved. V usage is TRBV30 and J usage is TRBJ2-7, with 9 bases lining up with TRBD1. The CDR3 consists of 14 residues. CDR1 and CDR2 from the germline V gene are GTSNPN and SVGIG (reference sequence). Here the CDR3 reads CAWSVPGTGPIEHF. CDR3 sequence (DNA): TGTGCCTGGAGTGTACCCGGGACAGGGCCGATAGAGCACTTC.

The CDR3 DNA is TGTGCCAGCAGTCCTCCCGCGGGTCGCCTCTCTGGGGCCAACGTCCTGACTTTC. It specifies CASSPPAGRLSGANVLTF. V usage is TRBV28 and J usage is TRBJ2-6; a weak D match, TRBD2 (5 bases). Germline-derived CDR1 and CDR2 are MDHEN and SYDVKM. The CDR3 is 18 amino acids. V was clipped by 5 bases and J by 0 bases, with 17 bases between them. The variable domain in full, completed from reference TRBV28 and TRBJ2-6, reads DVKVTQSSRYLVKRTGEKVFLECVQDMDHENMFWYRQDPGLGLRLIYFSYDVKMKEKGDIPEGYSVSREKKERFSLILESASTNQTSMYLCASSPPAGRLSGANVLTFGAGSRLTVL.

This clone was detected once. V and J are TRBV25-1 and TRBJ2-5, with a weak D call TRBD2 (5 bases). V lost 6 bases, J lost 4 bases, and 15 bases lay in between. CDR3 length: 14 amino acids. CDR1 MGHDK and CDR2 SYGVNS come from the germline V gene. CDR3 residues: CASRSGSRGETQYF. The CDR3 nucleotides are TGTGCCAGCAGGTCGGGGAGCAGAGGAGAGACCCAGTACTTC.

There are a few counts of this clone. The chain uses TRBV30 and TRBJ1-4; D not resolved. CDR1 is GTSNPN, CDR2 SVGIG, per germline (reference sequence). CDR3 length equals 11 residues. V was pared by 2 bases and J by 14 bases, with 12 bases between. The CDR3 DNA is TGTGCCTGGAGTCCAGGAGTAGGGCTGTTTTTT. This gives the protein CAWSPGVGLFF.

This clone has only one observation. The chain uses TRBV29-1 and TRBJ2-5, with D tentatively TRBD1 (5 bases). The ends were cut back, 4 bases at V and 2 bases at J, with 5 bases in the middle. This CDR3 is 11 amino acids long. Germline loops: CDR1 SQVTM, CDR2 ANQGSEA. CDR3 sequence (DNA): TGCAGCGTTGGACAGCAAGAGACCCAGTACTTC. Translated, it gives CSVGQQETQYF.

The CDR3 loop is CASSLYSSGANVLTF. Here the CDR3 DNA reads TGTGCCAGCAGTTTATACTCTTCTGGGGCCAACGTCCTGACTTTC. V is TRBV28 and J is TRBJ2-6; D is unresolved. CDR3 length: 15 amino acids. Germline CDR1 reads MDHEN; CDR2 reads SYDVKM. V lost 1 base and J lost 1, with 5 bases in between.

The chain uses TRBV7-2 and TRBJ2-7; possible D gene TRBD2, 5 bases. V lost 0 bases and J lost 7, with 13 bases in between. Germline assignment: CDR1 SGHTA and CDR2 FQGNSA. The CDR3 loop spans 14 amino acids. The CDR3 here is CASSLARERTEQYF. In DNA form, the CDR3 reads TGTGCCAGCAGCTTAGCAAGGGAGAGAACAGAGCAGTACTTC.

The rearrangement joins TRBV4-2 to TRBJ2-7; D is unclear. Germline V CDR1 and CDR2: LGHNA, YNFKEQ. Trimming pared 5 bases from V and 0 bases from J, leaving 8 bases between. The CDR3 loop spans 13 amino acids. CDR3 in DNA: TGTGCCAGCAGCACCCAAAACTCCTACGAGCAGTACTTC. This sequence encodes CASSTQNSYEQYF.

This sequence joins TRBV6-6 and TRBJ2-3, with 9 positions matching TRBD2. The V gene end was trimmed by 6 bases and the J gene end by 2 bases; junction bases not matched to a gene: 9. This CDR3 contains 16 residues. Germline CDR1 and CDR2: MNHNY and SVGAGI (reference sequence). In DNA form, the CDR3 reads TGTGCCAGCAGGCGGGGGGGCTACACTCACACAGATACGCAGTATTTT. This codes for CASRRGGYTHTDTQYF.

This clone was seen once. The rearrangement links TRBV4-2 to TRBJ1-2, with D uncertain. The germline gives CDR1 LGHNA, CDR2 YNFKEQ. V lost 0 bases, J lost 9 bases, and 11 bases lay in between. The CDR3 runs to 13 residues. CDR3 sequence: CASSQDEAKRYTF. DNA of the CDR3: TGTGCCAGCAGCCAAGATGAGGCCAAACGCTACACCTTC.

J is TRBJ2-7 and V is TRBV6-5; 7 bases fit TRBD1. Germline V gene sequence: CDR1 MNHEY, CDR2 SVGAGI. The CDR3 has 15 amino acids. Trimming at V came to 6 bases and at J to 0 bases, leaving 8 bases not matched to a gene. CDR3 DNA sequence: TGTGCCAGCAGCCGACCGGGACAGCGCTCCTACGAGCAGTACTTC. As protein: CASSRPGQRSYEQYF.

The chain links TRBV18 to TRBJ1-5; D perhaps matches TRBD1 (5 bases). Germline V gene lookup returns CDR1 KGHSH and CDR2 LQKENI. CDR3 length: 13 amino acids. The germline V and J ends were trimmed by 5 bases and 2 bases, with 7 bases remaining between them. In DNA form, the CDR3 reads TGTGCCAGCTCAGAACAGGGCAATCAGCCCCAGCATTTT. It specifies CASSEQGNQPQHF.

This chain links TRBV7-5 with TRBJ2-5. TRBV7-5 is annotated as a pseudogene. The CDR3 has 14 residues. The CDR3, as DNA: TGTGTCAGAAGCCACCAACCGGCCCAAGAGACCCAGTACTTC. As protein: CVRSHQPAQETQYF.

This clone has only a few counts. J is TRBJ1-3 and V is TRBV7-9; the D gene is possibly TRBD1 (6 bases). Germline V gene lookup returns CDR1 SEHNR and CDR2 FQNEAQ (reference sequence). V dropped 10 bases and J dropped 4 bases, with 14 bases sitting between them. The CDR3 is 13 amino acids. DNA of the CDR3: TGTGCCATCGTCAGGGGCTCCGGAAACACCATATATTTT. Residues: CAIVRGSGNTIYF.

The chain recombines TRBV9 with TRBJ2-2, with D perhaps TRBD2 (6 bases). The CDR3 is 16 amino acids. The germline V gene encodes CDR1 SGDLS and CDR2 YYNGEE. V lost 0 bases to trimming and J lost 7 bases, with 16 bases between them. DNA of the CDR3: TGTGCCAGCAGCGTAGGAGCGAGGGAGGTGAGCGGGGAGCTGTTTTTT. This codes for CASSVGAREVSGELFF.

The chain joins TRBV27 to TRBJ2-1; TRBD1 is a possible D gene (6 bases). This CDR3 comprises 14 residues. V gave up 10 bases and J gave up 5 bases, with 18 bases separating them. From germline, CDR1 is MNHEY and CDR2 SMNVEV (reference sequence). The CDR3 nucleotides are TGTGCCAAACAAAGTTACAGGGCAGACAATGAGCAGTTCTTC. Encoded protein: CAKQSYRADNEQFF.